This TCR beta chain comes out of a study of OX40 agonist ivuxolimab in advanced cancers. Whole-study findings and limits: CD8+ T cells were the subset that, on average, had more expanded clones than CD4+.

Sequenced by immunoSEQ multiplex PCR; TCRdb stores in-frame clones only, minus some. The sample lists about 83,000 clones, 75% to 95% occurring once. This clone has just a few counts. Antigen unknown. The same CDR3 can be traced to other DNA sequences in this sample. The CDR3 is made up of 14 amino acids. Germline V CDR1 and CDR2: MDHEN, SYDVKM. Trimming shortened V by 3 bases and J by 4 bases, and 10 bases separated the two germline ends. Sequences were derived from CD4+ or CD8+ T cells sorted from blood, sampled in a trial of the OX40 agonist ivuxolimab. The sequence was collected from an adult with an advanced solid tumor such as melanoma, head and neck, liver or kidney cancer. The chain combines TRBV28 with TRBJ1-3; D is possibly TRBD1 (6 bases). DNA for the CDR3: TGTGCCAGCAGTTTTGGGGGCCTCGGAAACACCATATATTTT. Its protein product is CASSFGGLGNTIYF.